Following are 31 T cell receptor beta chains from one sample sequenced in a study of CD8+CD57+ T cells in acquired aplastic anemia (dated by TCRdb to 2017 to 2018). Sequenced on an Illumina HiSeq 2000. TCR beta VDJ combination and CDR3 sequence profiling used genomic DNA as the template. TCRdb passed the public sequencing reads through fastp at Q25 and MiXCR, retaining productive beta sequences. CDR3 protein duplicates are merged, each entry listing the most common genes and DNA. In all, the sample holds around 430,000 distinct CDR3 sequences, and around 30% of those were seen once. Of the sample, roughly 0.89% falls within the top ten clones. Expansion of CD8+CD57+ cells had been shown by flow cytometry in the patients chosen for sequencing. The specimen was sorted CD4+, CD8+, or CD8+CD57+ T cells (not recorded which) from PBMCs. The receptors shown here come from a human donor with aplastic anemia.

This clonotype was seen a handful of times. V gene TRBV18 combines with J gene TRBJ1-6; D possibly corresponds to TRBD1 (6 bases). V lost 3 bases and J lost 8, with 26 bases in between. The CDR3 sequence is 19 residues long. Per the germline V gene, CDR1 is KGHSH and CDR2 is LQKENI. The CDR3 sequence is CASSPRSGGHPGQYSPLHF. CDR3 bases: TGTGCCAGCTCACCGAGGTCGGGAGGCCATCCGGGACAATATTCACCCCTCCACTTT.

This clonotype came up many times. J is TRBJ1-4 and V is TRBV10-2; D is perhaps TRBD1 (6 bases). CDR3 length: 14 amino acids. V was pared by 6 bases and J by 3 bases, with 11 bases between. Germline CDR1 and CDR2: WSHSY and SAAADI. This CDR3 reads CASRDSFANEKLFF. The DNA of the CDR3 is TGCGCCAGCAGGGACAGCTTTGCTAATGAAAAACTGTTTTTT.

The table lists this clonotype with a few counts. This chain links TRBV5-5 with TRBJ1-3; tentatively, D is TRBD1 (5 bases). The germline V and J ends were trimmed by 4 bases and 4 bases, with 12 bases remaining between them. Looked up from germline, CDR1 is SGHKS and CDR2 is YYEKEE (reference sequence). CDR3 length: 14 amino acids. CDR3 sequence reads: CASSPGRAGNTIYF. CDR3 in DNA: TGTGCCAGCAGCCCGGGGCGTGCAGGAAACACCATATATTTT. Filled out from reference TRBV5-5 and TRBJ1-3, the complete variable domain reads DAGVTQSPTHLIKTRGQQVTLRCSPISGHKSVSWYQQVLGQGPQFIFQYYEKEERGRGNFPDRFSARQFPNYSSELNVNALLLGDSALYLCASSPGRAGNTIYFGEGSWLTVV.

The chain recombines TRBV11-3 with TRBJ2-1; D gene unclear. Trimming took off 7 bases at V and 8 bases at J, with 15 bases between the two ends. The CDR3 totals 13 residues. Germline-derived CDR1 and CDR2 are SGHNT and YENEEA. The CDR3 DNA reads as TGTGCCAGCACCTCGAACCAAGTGGATGAGCAGTTCTTC. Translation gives CASTSNQVDEQFF.

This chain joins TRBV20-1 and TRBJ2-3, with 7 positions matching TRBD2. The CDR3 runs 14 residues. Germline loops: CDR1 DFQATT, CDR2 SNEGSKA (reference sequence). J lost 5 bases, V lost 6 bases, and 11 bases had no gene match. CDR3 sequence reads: CSALLAREGDTQYF. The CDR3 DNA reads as TGCAGTGCGTTACTAGCGAGGGAGGGAGATACGCAGTATTTT.

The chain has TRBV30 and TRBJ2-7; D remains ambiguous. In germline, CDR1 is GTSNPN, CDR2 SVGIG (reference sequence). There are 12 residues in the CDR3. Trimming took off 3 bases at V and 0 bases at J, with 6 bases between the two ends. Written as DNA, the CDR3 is TGTGCCTGGAGCAGGACCTCCTACGAGCAGTACGTC. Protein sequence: CAWSRTSYEQYV.

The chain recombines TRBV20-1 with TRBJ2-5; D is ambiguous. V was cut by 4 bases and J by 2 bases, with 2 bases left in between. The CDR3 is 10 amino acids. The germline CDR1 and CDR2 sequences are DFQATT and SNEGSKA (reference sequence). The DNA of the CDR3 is TGCAGTGCTACTCAAGAGACCCAGTACTTC. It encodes CSATQETQYF.

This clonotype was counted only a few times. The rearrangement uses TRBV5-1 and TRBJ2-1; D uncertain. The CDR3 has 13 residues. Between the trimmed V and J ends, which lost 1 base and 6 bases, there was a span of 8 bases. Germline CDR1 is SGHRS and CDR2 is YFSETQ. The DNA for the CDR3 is TGCGCCAGCAGCTTGTTAGGAATCAATGAGCAGTTCTTC. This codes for CASSLLGINEQFF.

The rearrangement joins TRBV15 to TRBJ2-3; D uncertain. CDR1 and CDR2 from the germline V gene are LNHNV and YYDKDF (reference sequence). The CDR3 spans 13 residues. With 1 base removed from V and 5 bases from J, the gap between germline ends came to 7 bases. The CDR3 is CATSRAPVDTQYF. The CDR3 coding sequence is TGTGCCACCAGCAGAGCCCCTGTAGATACGCAGTATTTT.

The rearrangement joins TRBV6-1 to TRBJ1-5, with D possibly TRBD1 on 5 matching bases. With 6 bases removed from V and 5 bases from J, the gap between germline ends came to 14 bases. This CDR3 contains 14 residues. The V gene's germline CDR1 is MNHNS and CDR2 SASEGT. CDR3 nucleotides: TGTGCCAGCAGCCCACCCCTGACAGATCAGCCCCAGCATTTT. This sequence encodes CASSPPLTDQPQHF.

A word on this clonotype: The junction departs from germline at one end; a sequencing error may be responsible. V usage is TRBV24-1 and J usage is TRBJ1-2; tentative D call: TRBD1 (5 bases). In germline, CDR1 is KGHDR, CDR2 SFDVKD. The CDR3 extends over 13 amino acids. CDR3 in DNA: TGTGCCAGCAGTGAAGGAGGGGCGGCCGGCTACACCTTC. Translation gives CASSEGGAAGYTF.

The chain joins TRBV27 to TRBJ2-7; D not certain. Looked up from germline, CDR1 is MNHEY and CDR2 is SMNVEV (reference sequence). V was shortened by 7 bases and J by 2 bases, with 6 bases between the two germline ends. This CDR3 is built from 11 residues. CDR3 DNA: TGTGCCAGCAAGTCCCCCTACGAGCAGTACTTC. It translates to CASKSPYEQYF.

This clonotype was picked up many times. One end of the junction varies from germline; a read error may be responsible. CDR3 nucleotides: TGTGCCAGTAGTTCCAGCTCTGGAAACACCATATATTTT. It codes for CASSSSSGNTIYF. The rearrangement joins TRBV12-3 or TRBV12-4 to TRBJ1-3; D is unresolved. This CDR3 has 13 amino acids.

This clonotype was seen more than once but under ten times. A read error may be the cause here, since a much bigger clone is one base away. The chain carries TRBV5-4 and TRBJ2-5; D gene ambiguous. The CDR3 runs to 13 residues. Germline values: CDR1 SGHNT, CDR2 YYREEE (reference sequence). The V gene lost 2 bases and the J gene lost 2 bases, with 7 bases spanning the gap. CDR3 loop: CASSLRRQETQYF. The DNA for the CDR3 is TGTGCCAGCAGCTTACGCAGGCAAGAGACCCAGTACTTC. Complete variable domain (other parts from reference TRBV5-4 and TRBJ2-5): ETGVTQSPTHLIKTRGQQVTLRCSSQSGHNTVSWYQQALGQGPQFIFQYYREEENGRGNFPPRFSGLQFPNYSSELNVNALELDDSALYLCASSLRRQETQYFGPGTRLLVL.

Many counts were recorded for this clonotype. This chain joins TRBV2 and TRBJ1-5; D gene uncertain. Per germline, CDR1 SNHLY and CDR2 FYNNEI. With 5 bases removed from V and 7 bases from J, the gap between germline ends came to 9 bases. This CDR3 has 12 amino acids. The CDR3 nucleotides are TGTGCCAGCAGTAGGCCGGACCAGCCCCAGCATTTT. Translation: CASSRPDQPQHF.

Here the CDR3 DNA reads TGCAGTGATAGACAGGGTCCCTATGGCTACACCTTC. Translating gives CSDRQGPYGYTF. The chain recombines TRBV29-1 with TRBJ1-2; 7 positions agree with TRBD1. CDR3 length: 12 amino acids. Germline assignment: CDR1 SQVTM and CDR2 ANQGSEA. Filled out from reference TRBV29-1 and TRBJ1-2, the complete variable domain reads SAVISQKPSRDICQRGTSLTIQCQVDSQVTMMFWYRQQPGQSLTLIATANQGSEATYESGFVIDKFPISRPNLTFSTLTVSNMSPEDSSIYLCSDRQGPYGYTFGSGTRLTVV.

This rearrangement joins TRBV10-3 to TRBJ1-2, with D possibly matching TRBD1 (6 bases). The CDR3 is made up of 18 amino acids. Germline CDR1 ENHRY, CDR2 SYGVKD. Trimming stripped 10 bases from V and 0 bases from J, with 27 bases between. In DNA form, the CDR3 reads TGTGCCACACCGCCCCCCGGGGGCCTTAGGGGAGCTAACTATGGCTACACCTTC. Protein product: CATPPPGGLRGANYGYTF.

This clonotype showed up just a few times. The CDR3 coding sequence is TGTGCCAGCAGCCCACCCGGACTAGCGGGAGAACAAGAGACCCAGTACTTC. Its protein is CASSPPGLAGEQETQYF. The chain is built from TRBV11-1 and TRBJ2-5; 13 bases match TRBD2. Trimming cost V 5 bases and J 2 bases; bases outside gene matches: 8. This CDR3 region has 17 residues. The germline CDR1 and CDR2 sequences are SGHAT and FQDESV (reference sequence).

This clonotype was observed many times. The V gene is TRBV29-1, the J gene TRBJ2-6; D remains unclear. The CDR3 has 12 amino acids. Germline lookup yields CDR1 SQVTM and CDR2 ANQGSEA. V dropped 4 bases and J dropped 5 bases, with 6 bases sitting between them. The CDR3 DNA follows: TGCAGCGTTGCAGACAGGGCCAACGTCCTGACTTTC. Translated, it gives CSVADRANVLTF.

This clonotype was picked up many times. The CDR3: CASRGGAAGNYEQYF. CDR3 bases: TGCGCCAGCAGGGGGGGAGCAGCCGGCAACTACGAGCAGTACTTC. The J gene is TRBJ2-7, the V gene TRBV5-1; D might be TRBD2 (6 bases). Trimming left V 5 bases short and J 3 bases short, with 18 bases between. This CDR3 region has 15 residues. Germline V gives CDR1 SGHRS, CDR2 YFSETQ.

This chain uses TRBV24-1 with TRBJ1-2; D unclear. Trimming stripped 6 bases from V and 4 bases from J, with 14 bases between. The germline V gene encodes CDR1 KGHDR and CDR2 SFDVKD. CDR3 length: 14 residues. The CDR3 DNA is TGTGCCACCAGTTTCCTAGGAGTGAGCTATGGCTACACCTTC. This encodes CATSFLGVSYGYTF.

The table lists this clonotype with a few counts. The CDR3 is CASSRSPGTRAYEQYF. The DNA for the CDR3 is TGTGCCAGCAGCCGGTCGCCGGGGACTAGGGCCTACGAGCAGTACTTC. This chain connects TRBV2 to TRBJ2-5, with 8 nucleotides matching TRBD2. Near its end, the DNA agrees better with TRBJ2-7, so the J call may be wrong. The CDR3 runs 16 residues. The germline gives CDR1 SNHLY, CDR2 FYNNEI.

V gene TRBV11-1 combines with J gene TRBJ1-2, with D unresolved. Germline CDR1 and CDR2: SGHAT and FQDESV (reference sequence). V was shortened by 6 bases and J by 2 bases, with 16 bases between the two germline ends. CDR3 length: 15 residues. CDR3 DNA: TGTGCCAGCAGAGAAGGGCCGTACCCGAACTATGGCTACACCTTC. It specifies CASREGPYPNYGYTF. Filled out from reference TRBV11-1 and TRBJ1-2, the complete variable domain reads EAEVAQSPRYKITEKSQAVAFWCDPISGHATLYWYRQILGQGPELLVQFQDESVVDDSQLPKDRFSAERLKGVDSTLKIQPAELGDSAMYLCASREGPYPNYGYTFGSGTRLTVV.

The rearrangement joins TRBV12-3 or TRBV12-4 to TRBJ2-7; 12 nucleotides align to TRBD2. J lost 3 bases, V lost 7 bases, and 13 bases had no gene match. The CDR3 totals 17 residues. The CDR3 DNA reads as TGTGCCAGCACCTCGGGACTAGCGGGTCCCCTCGACTACGAGCAGTACTTC. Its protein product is CASTSGLAGPLDYEQYF.

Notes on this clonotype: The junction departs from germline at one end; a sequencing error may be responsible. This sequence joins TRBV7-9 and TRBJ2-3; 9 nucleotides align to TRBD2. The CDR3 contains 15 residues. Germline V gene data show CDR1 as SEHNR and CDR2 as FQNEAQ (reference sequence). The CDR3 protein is CASSLVGTSTDTQYF. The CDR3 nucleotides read TGTGCCAGCAGCTTAGTTGGGACTAGCACGGATACGCAGTATTTT.

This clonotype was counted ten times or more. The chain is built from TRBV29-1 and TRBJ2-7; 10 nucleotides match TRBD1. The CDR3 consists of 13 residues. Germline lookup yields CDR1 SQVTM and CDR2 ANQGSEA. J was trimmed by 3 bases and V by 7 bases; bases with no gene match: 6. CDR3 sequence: CSGTGTGDYEQYF. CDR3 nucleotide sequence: TGCAGCGGGACCGGGACAGGGGACTACGAGCAGTACTTC.

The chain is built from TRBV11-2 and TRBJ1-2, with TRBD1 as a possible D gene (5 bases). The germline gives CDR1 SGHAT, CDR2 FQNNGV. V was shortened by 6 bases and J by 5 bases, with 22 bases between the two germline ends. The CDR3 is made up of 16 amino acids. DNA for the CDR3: TGTGCCAGCAGTTTAAGCTTAGACAGTGCTTCTTATGGCTACACCTTC. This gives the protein CASSLSLDSASYGYTF. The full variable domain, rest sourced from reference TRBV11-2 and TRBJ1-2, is EAGVAQSPRYKIIEKRQSVAFWCNPISGHATLYWYQQILGQGPKLLIQFQNNGVVDDSQLPKDRFSAERLKGVDSTLKIQPAKLEDSAVYLCASSLSLDSASYGYTFGSGTRLTVV.

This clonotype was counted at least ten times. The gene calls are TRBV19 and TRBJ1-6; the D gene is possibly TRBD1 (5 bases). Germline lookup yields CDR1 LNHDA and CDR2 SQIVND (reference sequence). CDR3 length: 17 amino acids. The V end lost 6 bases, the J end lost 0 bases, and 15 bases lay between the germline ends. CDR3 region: CASSTDGGYSYNSPLHF. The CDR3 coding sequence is TGTGCCAGTAGCACCGACGGGGGATACTCCTATAATTCACCCCTCCACTTT.

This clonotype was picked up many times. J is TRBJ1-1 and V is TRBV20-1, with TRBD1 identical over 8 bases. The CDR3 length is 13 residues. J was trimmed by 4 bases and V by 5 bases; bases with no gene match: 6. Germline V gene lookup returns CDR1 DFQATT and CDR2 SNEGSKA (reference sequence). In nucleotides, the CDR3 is TGCAGTGCTGGAAGACAGGGGCCCACTGAAGCTTTCTTT. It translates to CSAGRQGPTEAFF.

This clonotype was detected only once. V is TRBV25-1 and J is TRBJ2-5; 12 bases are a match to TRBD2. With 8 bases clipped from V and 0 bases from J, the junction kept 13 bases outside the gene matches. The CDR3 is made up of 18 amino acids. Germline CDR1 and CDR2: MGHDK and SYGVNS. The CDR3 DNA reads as TGTGCCAGCGGACTAGCGGGGCTCGGGGGCCGTGACCAAGAGACCCAGTACTTC. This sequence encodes CASGLAGLGGRDQETQYF.

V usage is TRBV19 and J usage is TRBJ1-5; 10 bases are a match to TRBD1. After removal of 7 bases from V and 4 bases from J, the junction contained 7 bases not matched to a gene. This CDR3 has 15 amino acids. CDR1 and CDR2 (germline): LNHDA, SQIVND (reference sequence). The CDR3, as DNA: TGTGCCAGTAATAGGGGACAGGGGACTAATCAGCCCCAGCATTTT. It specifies CASNRGQGTNQPQHF.